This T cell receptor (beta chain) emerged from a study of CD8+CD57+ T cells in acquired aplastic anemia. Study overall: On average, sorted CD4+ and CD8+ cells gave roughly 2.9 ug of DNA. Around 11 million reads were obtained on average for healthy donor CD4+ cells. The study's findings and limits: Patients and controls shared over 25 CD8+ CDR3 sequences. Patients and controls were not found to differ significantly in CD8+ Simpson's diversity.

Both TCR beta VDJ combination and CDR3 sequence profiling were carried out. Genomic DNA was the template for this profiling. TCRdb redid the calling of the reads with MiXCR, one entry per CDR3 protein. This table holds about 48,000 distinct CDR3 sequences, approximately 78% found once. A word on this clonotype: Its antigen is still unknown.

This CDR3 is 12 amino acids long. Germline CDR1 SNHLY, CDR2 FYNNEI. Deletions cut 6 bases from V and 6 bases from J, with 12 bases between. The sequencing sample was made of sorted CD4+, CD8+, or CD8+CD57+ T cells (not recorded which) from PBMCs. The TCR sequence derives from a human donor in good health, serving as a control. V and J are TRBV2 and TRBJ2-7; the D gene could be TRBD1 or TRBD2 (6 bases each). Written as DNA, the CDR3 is TGTGCCAGCAGGGGGGGCGTGGGCGAGCAGTACTTC. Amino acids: CASRGGVGEQYF.